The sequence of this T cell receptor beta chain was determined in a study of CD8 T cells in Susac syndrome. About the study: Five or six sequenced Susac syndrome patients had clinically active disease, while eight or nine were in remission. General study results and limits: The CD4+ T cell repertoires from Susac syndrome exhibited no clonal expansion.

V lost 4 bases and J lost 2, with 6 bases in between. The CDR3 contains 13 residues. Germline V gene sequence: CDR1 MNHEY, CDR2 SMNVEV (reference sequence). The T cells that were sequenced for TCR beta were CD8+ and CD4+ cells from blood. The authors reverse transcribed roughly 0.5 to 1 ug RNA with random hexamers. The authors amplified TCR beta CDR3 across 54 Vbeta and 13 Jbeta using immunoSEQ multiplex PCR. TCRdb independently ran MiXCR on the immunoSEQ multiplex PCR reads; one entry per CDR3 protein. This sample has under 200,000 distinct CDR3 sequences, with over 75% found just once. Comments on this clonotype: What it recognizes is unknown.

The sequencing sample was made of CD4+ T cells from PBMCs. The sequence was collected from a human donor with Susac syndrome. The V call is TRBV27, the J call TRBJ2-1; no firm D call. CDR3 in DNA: TGTGCCAGCAGTTACGTGCCCTACAATGAGCAGTTCTTC. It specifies CASSYVPYNEQFF.